This T cell receptor beta chain was documented in a study of T-cell reconstitution after alpha-beta-depleted transplantation in children. This clonotype has ten or more counts. During its preparation, the TCRbeta library received unique molecular identifiers. TCRdb independently ran MiXCR on the PCR reads; one entry per CDR3 protein. In the table there are over 150,000 distinct CDR3 sequences, roughly 15% of which are singletons. Germline CDR1 is SQVTM and CDR2 is ANQGSEA. The CDR3 is 12 amino acids. V was clipped by 7 bases and J by 4 bases, with 11 bases between them. The TCR sequence derives from a human donor who donated a stem cell graft to a child with acute lymphoblastic leukemia. The material was PBMCs from the stem cell graft donor, obtained from the stem cell graft. This rearrangement joins TRBV29-1 to TRBJ1-5, with D possibly being TRBD1 (5 bases). CDR3: CSAGEGNQPQHF. Here the CDR3 DNA reads TGCAGCGCGGGGGAGGGGAATCAGCCCCAGCATTTT.